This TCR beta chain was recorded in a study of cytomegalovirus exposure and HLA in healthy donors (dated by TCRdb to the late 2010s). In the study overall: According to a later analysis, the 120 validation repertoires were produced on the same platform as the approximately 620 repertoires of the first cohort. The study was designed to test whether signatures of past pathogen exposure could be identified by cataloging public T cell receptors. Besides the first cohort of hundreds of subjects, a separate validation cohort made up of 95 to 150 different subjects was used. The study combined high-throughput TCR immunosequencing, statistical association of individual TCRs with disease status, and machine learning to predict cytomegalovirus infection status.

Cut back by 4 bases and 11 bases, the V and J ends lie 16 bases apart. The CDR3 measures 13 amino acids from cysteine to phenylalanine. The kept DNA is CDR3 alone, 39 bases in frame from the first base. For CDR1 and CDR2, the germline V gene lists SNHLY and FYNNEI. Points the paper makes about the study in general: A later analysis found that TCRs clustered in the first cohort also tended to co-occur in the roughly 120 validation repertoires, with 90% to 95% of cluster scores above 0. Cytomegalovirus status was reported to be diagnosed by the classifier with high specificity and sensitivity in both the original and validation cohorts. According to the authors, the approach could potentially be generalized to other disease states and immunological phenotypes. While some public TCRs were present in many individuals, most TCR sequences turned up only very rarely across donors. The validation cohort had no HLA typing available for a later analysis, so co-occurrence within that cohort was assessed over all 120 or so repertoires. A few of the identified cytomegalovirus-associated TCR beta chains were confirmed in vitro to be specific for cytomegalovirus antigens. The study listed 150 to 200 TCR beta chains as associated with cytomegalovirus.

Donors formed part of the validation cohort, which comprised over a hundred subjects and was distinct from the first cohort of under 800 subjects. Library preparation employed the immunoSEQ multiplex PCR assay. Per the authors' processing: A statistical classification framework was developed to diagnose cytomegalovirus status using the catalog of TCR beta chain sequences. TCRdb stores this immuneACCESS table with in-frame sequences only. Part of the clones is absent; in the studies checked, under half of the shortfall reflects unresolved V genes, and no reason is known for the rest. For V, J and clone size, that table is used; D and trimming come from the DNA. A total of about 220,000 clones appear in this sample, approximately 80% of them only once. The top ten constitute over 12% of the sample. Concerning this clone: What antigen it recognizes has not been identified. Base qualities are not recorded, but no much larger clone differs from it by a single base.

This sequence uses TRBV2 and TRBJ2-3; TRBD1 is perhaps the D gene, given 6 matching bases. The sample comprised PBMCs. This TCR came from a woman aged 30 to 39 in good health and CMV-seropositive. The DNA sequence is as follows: TGTGCCAGCAGTGGTTGGACAGCTCGATGGCAGTATTTT. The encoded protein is CASSGWTARWQYF.